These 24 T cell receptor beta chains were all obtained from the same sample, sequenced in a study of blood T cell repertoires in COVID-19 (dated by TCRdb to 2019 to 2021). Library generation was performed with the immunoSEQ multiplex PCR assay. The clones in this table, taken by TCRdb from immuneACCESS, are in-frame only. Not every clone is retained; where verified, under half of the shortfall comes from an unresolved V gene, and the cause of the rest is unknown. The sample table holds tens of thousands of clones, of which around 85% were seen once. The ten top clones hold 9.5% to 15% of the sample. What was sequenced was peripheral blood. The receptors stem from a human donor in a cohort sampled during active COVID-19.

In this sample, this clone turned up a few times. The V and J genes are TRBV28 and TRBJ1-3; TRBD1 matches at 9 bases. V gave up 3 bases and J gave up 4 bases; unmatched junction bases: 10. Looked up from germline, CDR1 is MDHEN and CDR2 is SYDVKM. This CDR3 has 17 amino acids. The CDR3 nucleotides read TGTGCCAGCAGTTTCGGGGACAGGGCCCAGAAAGGAAACACCATATATTTT. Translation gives CASSFGDRAQKGNTIYF.

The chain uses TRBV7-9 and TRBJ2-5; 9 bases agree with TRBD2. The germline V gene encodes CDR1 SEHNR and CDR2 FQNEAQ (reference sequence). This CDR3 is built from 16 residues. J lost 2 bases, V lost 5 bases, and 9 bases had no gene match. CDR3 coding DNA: TGTGCCAGCAGCATCCCCCCTAGCGGGGCACAAGAGACCCAGTACTTC. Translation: CASSIPPSGAQETQYF.

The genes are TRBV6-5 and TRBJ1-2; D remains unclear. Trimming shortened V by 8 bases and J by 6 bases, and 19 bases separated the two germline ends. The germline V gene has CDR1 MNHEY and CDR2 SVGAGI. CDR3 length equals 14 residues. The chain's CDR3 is CASRSGQREDGYTF. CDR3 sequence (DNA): TGTGCCAGCCGATCGGGCCAAAGGGAGGATGGCTACACCTTC.

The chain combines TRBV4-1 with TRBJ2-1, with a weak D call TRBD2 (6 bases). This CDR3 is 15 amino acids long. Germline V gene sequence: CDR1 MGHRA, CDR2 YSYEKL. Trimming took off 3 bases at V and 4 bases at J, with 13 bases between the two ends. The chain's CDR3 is CASSHLSGRYNEQFF. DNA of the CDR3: TGCGCCAGCAGCCACCTTAGCGGTCGGTACAATGAGCAGTTCTTC.

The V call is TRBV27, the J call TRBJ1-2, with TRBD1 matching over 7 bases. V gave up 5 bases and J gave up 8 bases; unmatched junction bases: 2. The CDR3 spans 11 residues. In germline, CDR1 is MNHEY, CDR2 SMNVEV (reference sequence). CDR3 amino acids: CASSTGAGYTF. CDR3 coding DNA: TGTGCCAGCAGTACAGGGGCCGGCTACACCTTC.

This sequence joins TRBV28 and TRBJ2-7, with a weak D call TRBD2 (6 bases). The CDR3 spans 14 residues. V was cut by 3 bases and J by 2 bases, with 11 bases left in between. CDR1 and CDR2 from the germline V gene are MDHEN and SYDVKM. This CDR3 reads CASSLTGLTYEQYF. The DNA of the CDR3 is TGTGCCAGCAGTTTGACGGGACTTACCTACGAGCAGTACTTC.

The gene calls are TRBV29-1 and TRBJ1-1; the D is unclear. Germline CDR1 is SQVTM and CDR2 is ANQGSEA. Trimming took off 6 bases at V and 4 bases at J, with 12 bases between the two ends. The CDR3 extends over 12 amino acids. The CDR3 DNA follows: TGCAGCGTCGGGCCCGAGGGCACTGAAGCTTTCTTT. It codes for CSVGPEGTEAFF.

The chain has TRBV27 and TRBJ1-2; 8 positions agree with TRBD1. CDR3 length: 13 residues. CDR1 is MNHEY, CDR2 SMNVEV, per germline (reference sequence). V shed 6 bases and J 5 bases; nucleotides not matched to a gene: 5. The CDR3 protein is CASSPHRGYGYTF. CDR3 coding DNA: TGTGCCAGCAGCCCACACAGGGGGTATGGCTACACCTTC.

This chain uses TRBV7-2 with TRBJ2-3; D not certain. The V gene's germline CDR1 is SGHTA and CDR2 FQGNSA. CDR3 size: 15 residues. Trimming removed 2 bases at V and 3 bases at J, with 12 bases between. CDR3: CASSLQAEQTDTQYF. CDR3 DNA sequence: TGTGCCAGCAGCTTACAGGCAGAGCAAACAGATACGCAGTATTTT.

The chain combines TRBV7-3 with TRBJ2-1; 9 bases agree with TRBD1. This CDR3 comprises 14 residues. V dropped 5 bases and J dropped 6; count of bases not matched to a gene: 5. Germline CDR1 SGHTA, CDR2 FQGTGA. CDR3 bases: TGTGCCAGCAGCCCCGGGACAGGGAGCAATGAGCAGTTCTTC. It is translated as CASSPGTGSNEQFF. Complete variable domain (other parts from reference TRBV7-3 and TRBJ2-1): GAGVSQTPSNKVTEKGKYVELRCDPISGHTALYWYRQSLGQGPEFLIYFQGTGAADDSGLPNDRFFAVRPEGSVSTLKIQRTERGDSAVYLCASSPGTGSNEQFFGPGTRLTVL.

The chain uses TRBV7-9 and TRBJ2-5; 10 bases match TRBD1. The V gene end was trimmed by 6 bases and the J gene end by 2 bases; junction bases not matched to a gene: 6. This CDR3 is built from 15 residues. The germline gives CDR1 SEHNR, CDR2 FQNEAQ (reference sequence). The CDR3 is CASSFDRGHQETQYF. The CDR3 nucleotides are TGTGCCAGCAGTTTCGACAGGGGGCATCAAGAGACCCAGTACTTC.

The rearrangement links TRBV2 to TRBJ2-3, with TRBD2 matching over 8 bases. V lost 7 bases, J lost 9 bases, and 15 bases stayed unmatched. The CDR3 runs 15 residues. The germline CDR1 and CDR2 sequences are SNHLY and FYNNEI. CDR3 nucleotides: TGTGCCAGCACCGGGGGGGACCTCTCAGGTGGGACGCAGTATTTT. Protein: CASTGGDLSGGTQYF.

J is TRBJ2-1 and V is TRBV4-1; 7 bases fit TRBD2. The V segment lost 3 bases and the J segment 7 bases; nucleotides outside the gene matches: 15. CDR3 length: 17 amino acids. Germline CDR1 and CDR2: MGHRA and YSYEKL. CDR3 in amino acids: CASSQLPGLGGANEQFF. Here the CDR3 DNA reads TGCGCCAGCAGCCAGCTCCCAGGACTAGGAGGAGCGAATGAGCAGTTCTTC.

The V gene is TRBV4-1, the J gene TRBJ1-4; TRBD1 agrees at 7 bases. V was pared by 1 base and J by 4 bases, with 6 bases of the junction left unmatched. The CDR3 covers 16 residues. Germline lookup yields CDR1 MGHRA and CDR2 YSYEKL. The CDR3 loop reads CASSQGGQVVNEKLFF. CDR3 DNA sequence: TGCGCCAGCAGCCAAGGCGGACAGGTCGTTAATGAAAAACTGTTTTTT.

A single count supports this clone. The CDR3 sequence: CAITLKELPYEQYF. CDR3 nucleotide sequence: TGTGCCATCACCCTTAAAGAGCTTCCCTACGAGCAGTACTTC. This chain connects TRBV10-3 to TRBJ2-7; D is ambiguous. The V end was cut by 7 bases, the J end by 2 bases, with 15 bases between. Germline V gives CDR1 ENHRY, CDR2 SYGVKD. The CDR3 extends over 14 amino acids.

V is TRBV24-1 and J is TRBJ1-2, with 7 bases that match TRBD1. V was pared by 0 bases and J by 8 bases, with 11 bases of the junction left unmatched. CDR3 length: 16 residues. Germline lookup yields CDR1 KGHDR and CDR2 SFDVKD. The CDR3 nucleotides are TGTGCCACCAGTGATTTGGGCAAGACAGGGTCTAAGGGCTACACCTTC. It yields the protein CATSDLGKTGSKGYTF.

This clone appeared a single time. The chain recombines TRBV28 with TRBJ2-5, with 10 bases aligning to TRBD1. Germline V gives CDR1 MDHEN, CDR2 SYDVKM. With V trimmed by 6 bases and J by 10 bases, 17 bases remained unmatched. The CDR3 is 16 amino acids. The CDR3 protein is CASSQKGQGPLGDQYF. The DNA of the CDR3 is TGTGCCAGCAGCCAAAAGGGACAGGGGCCCTTAGGGGACCAGTACTTC.

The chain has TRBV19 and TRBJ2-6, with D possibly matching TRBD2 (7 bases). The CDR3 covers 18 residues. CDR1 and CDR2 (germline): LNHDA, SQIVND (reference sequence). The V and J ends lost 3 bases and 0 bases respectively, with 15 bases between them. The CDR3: CASSIRTGGSSGANVLTF. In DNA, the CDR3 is TGTGCCAGTAGTATTCGTACGGGGGGCTCCTCTGGGGCCAACGTCCTGACTTTC.

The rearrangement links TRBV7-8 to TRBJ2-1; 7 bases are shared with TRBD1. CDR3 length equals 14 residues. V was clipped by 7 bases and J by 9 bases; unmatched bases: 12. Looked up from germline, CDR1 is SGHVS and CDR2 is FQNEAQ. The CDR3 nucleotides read TGTGCCAGCATCGACAGGGCCCCTCACAGTGAGCAGTTCTTC. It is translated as CASIDRAPHSEQFF.

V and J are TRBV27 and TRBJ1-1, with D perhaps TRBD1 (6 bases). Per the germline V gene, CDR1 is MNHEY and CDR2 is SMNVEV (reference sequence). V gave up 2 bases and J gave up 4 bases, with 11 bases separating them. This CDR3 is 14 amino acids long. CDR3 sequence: CASSLRGAGTEAFF. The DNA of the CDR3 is TGTGCCAGCAGTTTACGGGGGGCGGGCACTGAAGCTTTCTTT.

CDR3 protein: CASSGLEGQTQYF. The CDR3 bases are TGTGCCAGCAGCGGACTAGAGGGACAGACCCAGTACTTC. The V call is TRBV2, the J call TRBJ2-5; 7 bases fit TRBD2. The CDR3 contains 13 residues. Trimming removed 6 bases from V and 6 bases from J; junction bases left unmatched: 7. Germline V gene sequence: CDR1 SNHLY, CDR2 FYNNEI.

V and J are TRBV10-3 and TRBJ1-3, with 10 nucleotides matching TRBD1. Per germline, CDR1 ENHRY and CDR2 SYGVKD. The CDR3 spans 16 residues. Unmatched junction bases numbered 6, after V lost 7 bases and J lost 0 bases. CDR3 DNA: TGTGCCATCATGGGACAGGGGCTAAGCTCTGGAAACACCATATATTTT. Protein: CAIMGQGLSSGNTIYF.

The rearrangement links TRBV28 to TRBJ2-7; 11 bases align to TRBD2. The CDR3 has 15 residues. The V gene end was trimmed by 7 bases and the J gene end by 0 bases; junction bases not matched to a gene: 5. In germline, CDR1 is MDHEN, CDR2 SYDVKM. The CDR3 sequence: CASNIGLAGSYEQYF. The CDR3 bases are TGTGCCAGCAATATCGGACTAGCGGGCTCCTACGAGCAGTACTTC.

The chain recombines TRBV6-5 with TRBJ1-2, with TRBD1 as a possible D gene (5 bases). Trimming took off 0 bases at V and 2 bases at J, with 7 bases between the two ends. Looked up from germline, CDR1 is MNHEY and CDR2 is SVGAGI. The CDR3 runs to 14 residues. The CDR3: CASSYSQGNYGYTF. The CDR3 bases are TGTGCCAGCAGTTACTCTCAGGGAAACTATGGCTACACCTTC.